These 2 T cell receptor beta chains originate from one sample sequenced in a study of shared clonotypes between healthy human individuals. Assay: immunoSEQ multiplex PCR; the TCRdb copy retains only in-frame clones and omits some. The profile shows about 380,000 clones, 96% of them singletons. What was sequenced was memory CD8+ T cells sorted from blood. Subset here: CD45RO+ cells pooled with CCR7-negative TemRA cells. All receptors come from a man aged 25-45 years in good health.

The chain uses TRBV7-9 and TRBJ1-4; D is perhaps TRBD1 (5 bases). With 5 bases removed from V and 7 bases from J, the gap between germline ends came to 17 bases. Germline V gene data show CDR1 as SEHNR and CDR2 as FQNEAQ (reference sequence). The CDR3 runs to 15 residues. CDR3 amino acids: CASSLTGTSAEKLFF. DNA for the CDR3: TGTGCCAGCAGCCTCACCGGGACTTCCGCTGAAAAACTGTTTTTT.

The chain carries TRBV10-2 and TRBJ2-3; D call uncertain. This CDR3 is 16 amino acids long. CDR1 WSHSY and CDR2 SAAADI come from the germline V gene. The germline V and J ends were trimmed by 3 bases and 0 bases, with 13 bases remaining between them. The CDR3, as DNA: TGCGCCAGCAGTGACGGACCGCGTCGCAGCACAGATACGCAGTATTTT. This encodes CASSDGPRRSTDTQYF.